The source of this T cell receptor (beta chain) is a study of T-cell reconstitution after alpha-beta-depleted transplantation in children. Findings and caveats of the study: Newly produced T cells mostly accounted for T-cell counts and diversity one year post-transplant.

About this clonotype: Its antigen remains unknown.

Unique molecular identifiers tagged the TCRbeta library. TCRdb reprocessed the PCR reads via MiXCR and lists one record per CDR3 protein. Counted here are about 300,000 distinct CDR3 sequences, about 7.3% occurring once; the ten biggest clones make up around 9.8%. Germline V CDR1 and CDR2: SNHLY, FYNNEI. The CDR3 runs to 15 residues. The V gene lost 5 bases and the J gene lost 0 bases, with 14 bases spanning the gap. Sample: peripheral blood, taken 360 days after TCRalphabeta/CD19-depleted stem cell transplant. The V and J genes are TRBV2 and TRBJ2-7; D is uncertain. The source is a female patient aged 2 to 10 who had a stem cell transplant for Fanconi anemia, so the T cells may come from the graft donor. CDR3 amino acids: CASSKERVSSYEQYF. Here the CDR3 DNA reads TGTGCCAGCAGTAAGGAAAGGGTAAGCTCCTACGAGCAGTACTTC.